This TCR beta chain was recorded in a study of cytomegalovirus exposure and HLA in healthy donors. The PCR contained 60 Vbeta and 13 Jbeta primers. Using immunoSEQ multiplex PCR, the repertoire was profiled, and TCRdb retains in-frame clones only, with some absent. Found here are roughly 150,000 clones, roughly 76% of them singletons; the top ten hold less than 2.5%. Study conclusions and caveats: Donors belonging to an Asian-associated ancestry cluster reportedly showed fewer N-insertions in productive TCRs than the approximately 680-donor mean, according to what a later analysis found. DRB1 had the most TCR associations and HLA-C the fewest, a later analysis found, with rates varying by HLA locus.

The CDR3 loop spans 14 amino acids. V was cut by 1 base and J by 0 bases, with 4 bases left in between. Germline CDR1 and CDR2: LNHDA and SQIVND (reference sequence). Concerning this clone itself: Antigen: not known.

V is TRBV19 and J is TRBJ1-5; no reliable D call. The receptor was isolated from a male donor in good health and CMV-seronegative. Sequencing used PBMCs. This CDR3 is CASSIADSNQPQHF. CDR3 bases: TGTGCCAGTAGTATAGCAGATAGCAATCAGCCCCAGCATTTT.